This T cell receptor (beta chain) came from a study of blood T cell repertoires in COVID-19. Trimming removed 8 bases from V and 3 bases from J, with 13 bases in between. Germline values: CDR1 MNHEY, CDR2 SVGAGI. This CDR3 comprises 14 residues. The table lists this clone with a count of one. Authors' processing steps: For nucleated cells, counts were estimated from reference gene primer amplification. Only in-frame clones appear in the TCRdb table, and some are missing; sequencing was by immunoSEQ multiplex PCR. V, J and clone size are those of that table, while D and trimming were read from the DNA. The data contain approximately 350,000 clones, around 90% of them singletons.

The origin of this receptor is a woman between 18 and 29 years old who had recovered from COVID-19. This chain links TRBV6-5 with TRBJ1-4; D is possibly TRBD1 (5 bases). Sequencing used peripheral blood. CDR3 in DNA: TGTGCCAGCGCTAGGGGTTATCCTAATGAAAAACTGTTTTTT. Translating it yields CASARGYPNEKLFF.